These 16 T cell receptor beta chains came from one sample sequenced in a study of T cells after yellow fever vaccination. TCRdb itself ran the 5' RACE reads through MiXCR, one entry per CDR3 protein. The sample holds hundreds of thousands of distinct CDR3 sequences, about 17% seen once. The sample here was PBMCs, taken before the yellow fever booster vaccination. Every receptor here comes from a man aged 18-30 years who received the YFV17D yellow fever vaccine.

The J gene is TRBJ2-5, the V gene TRBV6-5, with D hard to call. Per germline, CDR1 MNHEY and CDR2 SVGAGI. V was clipped by 4 bases and J by 4 bases, with 7 bases between them. The CDR3 consists of 12 residues. CDR3 bases: TGTGCCAGCAGTTTCCCAGGAGAGACCCAGTACTTC. Translation: CASSFPGETQYF.

This clonotype was detected only once. The chain couples TRBV6-1 to TRBJ1-2; D not certain. This CDR3 region has 13 residues. V dropped 3 bases and J dropped 4 bases, with 9 bases sitting between them. Germline V gene lookup returns CDR1 MNHNS and CDR2 SASEGT. This CDR3 is CASSEGSFYGYTF. The CDR3 DNA is TGTGCCAGCAGTGAGGGTAGCTTCTATGGCTACACCTTC.

This clonotype was observed a few times. The V and J genes are TRBV4-3 and TRBJ1-1, with 7 nucleotides matching TRBD1. The CDR3 has 14 residues. Trimming removed 3 bases from V and 6 bases from J; junction bases left unmatched: 7. Germline CDR1 is LGHNA and CDR2 is YSLEER. CDR3 protein: CASSQEQGIPEAFF. The CDR3 DNA reads TGCGCCAGCAGCCAGGAACAGGGGATCCCTGAAGCTTTCTTT.

This chain joins TRBV20-1 and TRBJ2-7; TRBD1 matches 11 bases. Trimming removed 0 bases from V and 4 bases from J; junction bases left unmatched: 5. Germline values: CDR1 DFQATT, CDR2 SNEGSKA (reference sequence). This CDR3 is built from 15 residues. CDR3 loop: CSARDGQGALYEQYF. The CDR3, as DNA: TGCAGTGCTAGAGATGGACAGGGGGCGTTGTACGAGCAGTACTTC.

The sample holds many counts of this clonotype. The chain carries TRBV5-1 and TRBJ1-1, with D possibly being TRBD1 (6 bases). This CDR3 contains 11 residues. CDR1 SGHRS and CDR2 YFSETQ come from the germline V gene. V lost 7 bases and J lost 8, with 12 bases in between. CDR3 bases: TGCGCCAGCTCGATCGGGACAGAAGCTTTCTTT. It is translated as CASSIGTEAFF. The full variable domain, completed using reference TRBV5-1 and TRBJ1-1, is KAGVTQTPRYLIKTRGQQVTLSCSPISGHRSVSWYQQTPGQGLQFLFEYFSETQRNKGNFPGRFSGRQFSNSRSEMNVSTLELGDSALYLCASSIGTEAFFGQGTRLTVV.

This clonotype has a handful of counts. J is TRBJ1-6 and V is TRBV2; 7 nucleotides align to TRBD1. Germline CDR1 SNHLY, CDR2 FYNNEI. The V and J ends lost 6 bases and 7 bases, in that order; junction bases with no gene match: 12. The CDR3 runs to 16 residues. The DNA for the CDR3 is TGTGCCAGCAGCGCTCCGGGACAGTCGAGGAATTCACCCCTCCACTTT. Translated: CASSAPGQSRNSPLHF.

This clonotype has a count of ten or more. The V call is TRBV7-2, the J call TRBJ1-5; D is undetermined. With 4 bases removed from V and 0 bases from J, the gap between germline ends came to 10 bases. The CDR3 has 15 amino acids. Germline lookup yields CDR1 SGHTA and CDR2 FQGNSA. CDR3 nucleotide sequence: TGTGCCAGCAGCTGGTATCGCGTTAGCAATCAGCCCCAGCATTTT. This codes for CASSWYRVSNQPQHF. The full variable domain, completed using reference TRBV7-2 and TRBJ1-5, is GAGVSQSPSNKVTEKGKDVELRCDPISGHTALYWYRQSLGQGLEFLIYFQGNSAPDKSGLPSDRFSAERTGGSVSTLTIQRTQQEDSAVYLCASSWYRVSNQPQHFGDGTRLSIL.

The chain couples TRBV20-1 to TRBJ1-2, with D possibly matching TRBD1 (6 bases). This CDR3 spans 13 amino acids. Germline V lookup: CDR1 DFQATT, CDR2 SNEGSKA (reference sequence). V lost 3 bases and J 4 bases, leaving 12 bases between the germline ends. In DNA form, the CDR3 reads TGCAGTGCTAGTTCACAGGGTGGCTATGGCTACACCTTC. This codes for CSASSQGGYGYTF.

This clonotype came up once. V gene TRBV5-4 combines with J gene TRBJ2-5; either TRBD1 or TRBD2 may supply D (6 bases each). CDR1 is SGHNT, CDR2 YYREEE, per germline (reference sequence). V dropped 7 bases and J dropped 0 bases, with 16 bases sitting between them. The CDR3 is 15 residues long. Here the CDR3 DNA reads TGTGCCAGCTGGCCCGGGGGCCTACACCAAGAGACCCAGTACTTC. Translating gives CASWPGGLHQETQYF.

The genes are TRBV7-8 and TRBJ1-3; no firm D call. Germline V gives CDR1 SGHVS, CDR2 FQNEAQ. With 6 bases removed from V and 0 bases from J, the gap between germline ends came to 12 bases. The CDR3 has 15 amino acids. The CDR3 loop reads CASRMEPSSGNTIYF. DNA for the CDR3: TGTGCCAGCAGGATGGAGCCGAGCTCTGGAAACACCATATATTTT. The variable domain in full, completed from reference TRBV7-8 and TRBJ1-3, reads GAGVSQSPRYKVAKRGQDVALRCDPISGHVSLFWYQQALGQGPEFLTYFQNEAQLDKSGLPSDRFFAERPEGSVSTLKIQRTQQEDSAVYLCASRMEPSSGNTIYFGEGSWLTVV.

The chain couples TRBV7-2 to TRBJ1-5, with TRBD1 matching over 11 bases. CDR3 length equals 17 residues. Per germline, CDR1 SGHTA and CDR2 FQGNSA. V lost 1 base, J lost 3 bases, and 5 bases stayed unmatched. CDR3: CASSLVGGQGDNQPQHF. In DNA form, the CDR3 reads TGTGCCAGCAGCTTAGTCGGGGGACAGGGGGACAATCAGCCCCAGCATTTT.

In its sample, this clonotype was seen a few times. The J gene is TRBJ1-2, the V gene TRBV3-1; D remains ambiguous. The germline V gene encodes CDR1 LGHDT and CDR2 YNNKEL (reference sequence). This CDR3 is 13 amino acids long. Trimming shortened V by 4 bases and J by 6 bases, and 12 bases separated the two germline ends. The CDR3 sequence: CASSPYQDNGYTF. CDR3 nucleotide sequence: TGTGCCAGCAGCCCGTATCAGGATAATGGCTACACCTTC.

This clonotype was detected a few times. The V and J genes are TRBV27 and TRBJ2-3, with TRBD2 identical over 10 bases. The CDR3 runs to 19 residues. Germline V lookup: CDR1 MNHEY, CDR2 SMNVEV (reference sequence). The junction had 17 bases not matched to a gene; V was cut back by 7 bases and J by 1 base. CDR3 protein: CASTLKGELAGRRTDTQYF. The CDR3 region has the DNA TGTGCCAGCACCCTGAAGGGGGAACTAGCGGGACGTCGCACAGATACGCAGTATTTT.

Here the CDR3 DNA reads TGTGCCAGCAGCCCGGGGACCCAGGAGTACTTC. It codes for CASSPGTQEYF. This chain connects TRBV7-9 to TRBJ2-4; possibly TRBD1 or TRBD2 for D (5 bases each). From germline, CDR1 is SEHNR and CDR2 FQNEAQ (reference sequence). The CDR3 has 11 residues. The ends were cut back, 5 bases at V and 14 bases at J, with 13 bases in the middle.

The chain joins TRBV10-2 to TRBJ1-6, with 10 nucleotides matching TRBD1. CDR1 and CDR2 (germline): WSHSY, SAAADI. CDR3 length equals 14 residues. V was clipped by 7 bases and J by 8 bases; unmatched bases: 5. In DNA, the CDR3 is TGCGCCAGCAAGGCGGGACAGGGGTATTCACCCCTCCACTTT. It encodes CASKAGQGYSPLHF.

This clonotype showed up just a few times. The chain uses TRBV6-6 and TRBJ1-5; weak D call: TRBD1 (5 bases). Between the trimmed V and J ends, which lost 2 bases and 16 bases, there was a span of 21 bases. CDR3 length: 14 amino acids. CDR1 and CDR2 from the germline V gene are MNHNY and SVGAGI (reference sequence). This chain's CDR3 is CASSYGQGGGIEHF. Here the CDR3 DNA reads TGTGCCAGCAGTTACGGGCAGGGTGGGGGTATAGAACATTTT.